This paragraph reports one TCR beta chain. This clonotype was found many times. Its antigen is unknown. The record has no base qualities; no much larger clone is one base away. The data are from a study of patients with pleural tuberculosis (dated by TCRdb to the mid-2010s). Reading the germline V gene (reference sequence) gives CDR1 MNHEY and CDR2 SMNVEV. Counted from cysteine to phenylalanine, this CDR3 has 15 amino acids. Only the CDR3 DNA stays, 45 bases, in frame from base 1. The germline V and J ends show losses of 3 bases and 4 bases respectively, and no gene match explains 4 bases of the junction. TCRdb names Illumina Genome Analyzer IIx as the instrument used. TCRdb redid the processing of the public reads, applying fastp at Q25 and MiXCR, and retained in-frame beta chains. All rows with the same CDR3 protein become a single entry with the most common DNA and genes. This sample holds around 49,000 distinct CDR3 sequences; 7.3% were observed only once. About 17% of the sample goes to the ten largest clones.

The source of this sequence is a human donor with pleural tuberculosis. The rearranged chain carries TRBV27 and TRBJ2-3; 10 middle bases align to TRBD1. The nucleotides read TGTGCCAGCAGTTTCCGCGGACAGGGGGCAGATACGCAGTATTTT. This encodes CASSFRGQGADTQYF.